Each of the 11 T cell receptor beta chains below was sequenced from the same sample in a study of cytomegalovirus exposure and HLA in healthy donors. 60 Vbeta and 13 Jbeta primers were used in PCR. The method was immunoSEQ multiplex PCR; TCRdb's version includes in-frame clones alone and lacks a portion of them. The repertoire holds roughly 120,000 clones, with approximately 80% as singletons. Sequenced input: PBMCs. Receptor source: a man in his late teens or twenties in good health and CMV-seronegative.

This clone has a single count. V and J are TRBV19 and TRBJ2-4, with D possibly TRBD2 on 6 matching bases. V was cut by 0 bases and J by 0 bases, with 15 bases left in between. Germline V gene sequence: CDR1 LNHDA, CDR2 SQIVND (reference sequence). CDR3 length: 18 amino acids. CDR3 protein: CASSIEGGTFLAKNIQYF. The CDR3 DNA is TGTGCCAGTAGTATAGAAGGCGGGACTTTTCTAGCCAAAAACATTCAGTACTTC.

The chain couples TRBV7-6 to TRBJ1-2, with 8 bases aligning to TRBD1. This CDR3 has 14 residues. Germline CDR1 reads SGHVS; CDR2 reads FNYEAQ. Trimming took 2 bases from V and 2 from J; bases not matched to a gene: 1. The CDR3 DNA sequence: TGTGCCAGCAGCTTAAGGACAGGGAACTATGGCTACACCTTC. Translating gives CASSLRTGNYGYTF.

The chain is built from TRBV14 and TRBJ2-2, with TRBD2 matching over 10 bases. CDR1 is SGHDN and CDR2 is FVKESK in the germline V gene. Trimming removed 4 bases from V and 2 bases from J; junction bases left unmatched: 7. The CDR3 covers 17 residues. The CDR3 spells CASSLIAGGINTGELFF. CDR3 bases: TGTGCCAGCAGCCTTATAGCGGGAGGCATAAACACCGGGGAGCTGTTTTTT. The full variable domain, its missing parts supplied by reference TRBV14 and TRBJ2-2, is EAGVTQFPSHSVIEKGQTVTLRCDPISGHDNLYWYRRVMGKEIKFLLHFVKESKQDESGMPNNRFLAERTGGTYSTLKVQPAELEDSGVYFCASSLIAGGINTGELFFGEGSRLTVL.

This clone was detected many times. The CDR3 region is CASSRQTGGGNQPQHF. Here the CDR3 DNA reads TGTGCCAGCAGCCGCCAAACAGGGGGAGGCAATCAGCCCCAGCATTTT. This chain uses TRBV7-8 with TRBJ1-5, with 8 bases aligning to TRBD1. V shed 5 bases and J 2 bases; nucleotides not matched to a gene: 8. Germline-derived CDR1 and CDR2 are SGHVS and FQNEAQ. This CDR3 is built from 16 residues.

The chain links TRBV30 to TRBJ1-2; D is perhaps TRBD1 (6 bases). This CDR3 has 17 amino acids. Trimming cost V 3 bases and J 5 bases, with 25 bases left between them. The germline V gene has CDR1 GTSNPN and CDR2 SVGIG (reference sequence). This CDR3 reads CAWRSRTDQTPGYGYTF. Written as DNA, the CDR3 is TGTGCCTGGAGGTCGAGGACAGACCAAACCCCGGGGTATGGCTACACCTTC.

V gene TRBV5-6 combines with J gene TRBJ2-1; possible D gene TRBD1, 5 bases. The CDR3 is made up of 15 amino acids. The germline gives CDR1 SGHDT, CDR2 YYEEEE. Trimming took off 4 bases at V and 4 bases at J, with 15 bases between the two ends. The CDR3: CASSVQGKGYNEQFF. The CDR3 nucleotides read TGTGCCAGCAGCGTCCAGGGTAAGGGATACAATGAGCAGTTCTTC.

The rearrangement links TRBV7-3 to TRBJ2-2, with 11 positions matching TRBD1. The J segment lost 5 bases and the V segment lost 4 bases, leaving 3 bases of the junction unmatched. This CDR3 region has 15 residues. Germline CDR1 is SGHTA and CDR2 is FQGTGA. CDR3 loop: CASSSGTGGTGELFF. The CDR3 nucleotides read TGTGCCAGCAGCTCCGGGACAGGGGGAACCGGGGAGCTGTTTTTT.

The rearrangement joins TRBV6-5 to TRBJ1-4; D might be TRBD1 (5 bases). CDR3 size: 14 residues. The germline V gene has CDR1 MNHEY and CDR2 SVGAGI. V was cut by 6 bases and J by 4 bases, with 12 bases left in between. The CDR3 is CASRPQELNEKLFF. DNA for the CDR3: TGTGCCAGCAGGCCACAGGAGCTTAATGAAAAACTGTTTTTT.

The sample holds a few counts of this clone. The gene calls are TRBV4-3 and TRBJ2-1; 8 bases match TRBD2. There are 17 residues in the CDR3. CDR1 and CDR2 from the germline V gene are LGHNA and YSLEER. Unmatched junction bases numbered 14, after V lost 2 bases and J lost 8 bases. CDR3 sequence reads: CASSQSRAGLVGDEQFF. DNA of the CDR3: TGCGCCAGCAGCCAATCTCGAGCGGGACTAGTTGGGGATGAGCAGTTCTTC.

The table lists this clone with a count of one. The chain is built from TRBV30 and TRBJ2-1; D unclear. CDR1 is GTSNPN, CDR2 SVGIG, per germline (reference sequence). This CDR3 has 12 residues. The V and J ends lost 3 bases and 10 bases respectively, with 13 bases between them. The DNA for the CDR3 is TGTGCCTGGAGAGGCCCACTATCCGAGCAGTTCTTC. Encoded protein: CAWRGPLSEQFF.

This chain joins TRBV6-1 and TRBJ2-7, with 9 nucleotides matching TRBD1. V shed 5 bases and J 0 bases; nucleotides not matched to a gene: 5. Germline V lookup: CDR1 MNHNS, CDR2 SASEGT. The length of the CDR3 is 15 residues. The CDR3 coding sequence is TGTGCCAGCAGTATCAGACAGGGGGTCTCCTACGAGCAGTACTTC. It translates to CASSIRQGVSYEQYF.